The clone carrying this TCR beta chain was observed a few times. Its antigen remains unknown. The sample is drawn from a study of response to subunit inactivated influenza vaccine. The study's findings and limits: Every seasonal influenza vaccination brings in few new T cells, the authors suggested.

TCRdb processed the RT-PCR reads anew with MiXCR; each CDR3 protein has one entry. Among hundreds of thousands of distinct CDR3 sequences listed, roughly 18% were seen once. The CDR3 extends over 11 amino acids. Trimming stripped 5 bases from V and 6 bases from J, with 4 bases between. The sequence derives from a man aged 45-65 years who received an inactivated influenza vaccine. The sequencing here drew on PBMCs from blood, taken approximately 5 days after vaccination. This chain joins TRBV12-3 or TRBV12-4 and TRBJ1-4; D ambiguous. CDR3: CASSKDEKLFF. DNA of the CDR3: TGTGCCAGCAGTAAGGATGAAAAACTGTTTTTT.